This TCR beta chain was observed in a study of blood T cell repertoires in COVID-19. Whole-study context: Samples of COVID-19 (acute and convalescent) were obtained from the United States, Italy and Spain.

V was trimmed by 4 bases and J by 0 bases, leaving 11 bases between them. Germline V lookup: CDR1 SQVTM, CDR2 ANQGSEA. The CDR3 has 14 residues. Only in-frame clones appear in the TCRdb table, and some are missing; sequencing was by immunoSEQ multiplex PCR. The sample gives 78,000 or so clones, around four fifths of which show up once; approximately 9.1% is in the top ten. The sequenced material came from peripheral blood. The source of this sequence is a human donor in a cohort sampled during active COVID-19. The chain carries TRBV29-1 and TRBJ2-3, with D possibly TRBD2 on 6 matching bases. CDR3 sequence: CSVGVAASTDTQYF. The CDR3 DNA sequence: TGCAGCGTTGGCGTAGCGGCTAGCACAGATACGCAGTATTTT.